These T cell receptor beta chains were read from a single sample in a study of blood T cells in healthy people across ages. MiXCR was run by TCRdb on the 5' RACE reads, yielding one entry per CDR3 protein. The data hold nearly 1 million distinct CDR3 sequences, with roughly 50% observed a single time. The sequenced sample was blood. The receptors derive from a woman aged 60-70 years in good health. Both conserved end residues are part of each CDR3. A D gene is named only where the DNA matches it firmly. Some rows mark clone size as missing; the rest say once, few, many or name a class of expanded clone.

D: TRBD2
V: TRBV20-1
J: TRBJ2-1
size: few
DNA: TGCAGTGCTGTCCCGGGACTAGCGGCCTCCTACAATGAGCAGTTCTTC
CDR3: CSAVPGLAASYNEQFF

D: .
V: TRBV28
J: TRBJ2-3
size: .
DNA: TGTGCCAGCAGTTTGGTGGCGAAAGATACGCAGTATTTT
CDR3: CASSLVAKDTQYF

D: TRBD2
V: TRBV4-1
J: TRBJ2-1
size: .
DNA: TGCGCCAGCAATCTCCGGGCTAGCGGGAGTGCCTACAATGAGCAGTTCTTC
CDR3: CASNLRASGSAYNEQFF

D: .
V: TRBV5-5
J: TRBJ2-1
size: few
DNA: TGTGCCAGCAGCTTCAGACGGGATCCTCGGTACAATGAGCAGTTCTTC
CDR3: CASSFRRDPRYNEQFF

D: TRBD1
V: TRBV24-1
J: TRBJ2-5
size: once
DNA: TGTGCCACCAGTGACGACAGGGGGGCCTACAATGAGCAGTACTTC
CDR3: CATSDDRGAYNEQYF

D: .
V: TRBV2
J: TRBJ2-3
size: .
DNA: TGTGCCAGCAGGAGGGGGGAGCTAGCAGATACGCAGTATTTT
CDR3: CASRRGELADTQYF

D: TRBD2
V: TRBV12-3/TRBV12-4
J: TRBJ2-4
size: .
DNA: TGTGCCAGCACGGACCGATTTAGGACTAGAGCCCGATTAGCCAAAAACATTCAGTACTTC
CDR3: CASTDRFRTRARLAKNIQYF

D: .
V: TRBV7-8
J: TRBJ2-7
size: few
DNA: TGTGCCAGCAGATTCGACGGGTCCTACGAGCAGTACTTC
CDR3: CASRFDGSYEQYF

D: .
V: TRBV6-2/TRBV6-3
J: TRBJ2-1
size: .
DNA: TGTGCCAGCAGTTACGGTCGTTACAATGAGCAGTTCTTC
CDR3: CASSYGRYNEQFF

D: .
V: TRBV5-1
J: TRBJ1-1
size: .
DNA: TGCGCCAGCAGCAAGACAGCCGTGAACACTGAAGCTTTCTTT
CDR3: CASSKTAVNTEAFF

D: .
V: TRBV11-2
J: TRBJ2-3
size: .
DNA: TGTGCCAGCAGCCACCGCCCTGGTGTAACAGATACGCAGTATTTT
CDR3: CASSHRPGVTDTQYF

D: .
V: TRBV12-3/TRBV12-4
J: TRBJ1-1
size: .
DNA: TGTGCCAGCAGTTTTTACATGAACACTGAAGCTTTCTTT
CDR3: CASSFYMNTEAFF

D: .
V: TRBV24-1
J: TRBJ1-2
size: .
DNA: TGTGCCACCAGTGATTTGCAGTCTTACTATGGCTACACCTTC
CDR3: CATSDLQSYYGYTF

D: .
V: TRBV7-9
J: TRBJ1-6
size: .
DNA: TGTGCCAGTTGGTCAGGGCTGAGGTCACCCCTCCACTTT
CDR3: CASWSGLRSPLHF

D: .
V: TRBV7-8
J: TRBJ2-7
size: .
DNA: TGTGCCAGCAGCCCCCATAGGGAGCAGTACTTC
CDR3: CASSPHREQYF

D: TRBD1
V: TRBV6-5
J: TRBJ1-5
size: .
DNA: TGTGCCAGCAGACCGGACAGGGCCAATCAGCCCCAGCATTTT
CDR3: CASRPDRANQPQHF

D: .
V: TRBV29-1
J: TRBJ2-2
size: .
DNA: TGCAGCGTTCGTGTGGGGGCCGGGGAGCTGTTTTTT
CDR3: CSVRVGAGELFF

D: TRBD2
V: TRBV4-3
J: TRBJ2-2
size: .
DNA: TGCGCCAGCAGCCAAGAGATGGTGGTAGCGGGTGCGAACACCGGGGAGCTGTTTTTT
CDR3: CASSQEMVVAGANTGELFF

D: .
V: TRBV3-1
J: TRBJ2-3
size: few
DNA: TGTGCCAGCAGCCATGGAGGCACAGATACGCAGTATTTT
CDR3: CASSHGGTDTQYF

D: TRBD1
V: TRBV28
J: TRBJ2-3
size: .
DNA: TGTGCCAGCAGTTTGGGGACAGCTTCAGATACGCAGTATTTT
CDR3: CASSLGTASDTQYF

D: .
V: TRBV20-1
J: TRBJ2-7
size: .
DNA: TGCAGTGCTAGGATGTGGGGACTCGAATCCTACGAGCAGTACTTC
CDR3: CSARMWGLESYEQYF

D: .
V: TRBV5-1
J: TRBJ1-5
size: .
DNA: TGCGCCAGCAGCTTGGCCCTCGGAGGGCCCCAGCATTTT
CDR3: CASSLALGGPQHF

D: TRBD1
V: TRBV14
J: TRBJ2-3
size: once
DNA: TGTGCCAGCAGCGAATGGACAGGGATCATAGATACGCAGTATTTT
CDR3: CASSEWTGIIDTQYF

D: .
V: TRBV4-3
J: TRBJ1-2
size: .
DNA: TGCGCCAGCAGCCAATTCAGTGCGGGGGCGTCTAACTATGGCTACACCTTC
CDR3: CASSQFSAGASNYGYTF

D: .
V: TRBV29-1
J: TRBJ2-7
size: .
DNA: TGCAGCGCCGGAGGGCTAGGGCCGTCCTACGAGCAGTACTTC
CDR3: CSAGGLGPSYEQYF

D: .
V: TRBV7-2
J: TRBJ2-7
size: few
DNA: TGTGCCAGCAGCATGTGGGGGCCTACCTACGAGCAGTACTTC
CDR3: CASSMWGPTYEQYF

D: TRBD2
V: TRBV12-5
J: TRBJ2-3
size: .
DNA: TGTGCTGGCTCCGGGACTAGACTGGGTACGCAGTATTTT
CDR3: CAGSGTRLGTQYF

D: .
V: TRBV7-9
J: TRBJ1-1
size: .
DNA: TGTGCCAGCACCTATAACACTGAAGCTTTCTTT
CDR3: CASTYNTEAFF

D: .
V: TRBV20-1
J: TRBJ1-2
size: .
DNA: TGCAGTGCTAGAGATAGTGGCAAAACTAACTATGGCTACACCTTC
CDR3: CSARDSGKTNYGYTF

D: TRBD2
V: TRBV20-1
J: TRBJ2-4
size: once
DNA: TGCAGTGCAAAACCTACCGGACTAGCGGGACCTAGTACCAAAAACATTCAGTACTTC
CDR3: CSAKPTGLAGPSTKNIQYF

D: .
V: TRBV15
J: TRBJ2-3
size: .
DNA: TGTGCCACCAGCATCCGGGGCCGCACAGATACGCAGTATTTT
CDR3: CATSIRGRTDTQYF

D: .
V: TRBV6-4
J: TRBJ2-3
size: .
DNA: TGTGCCAGCAGTGACGCGCCGGGTGCAGATACGCAGTATTTT
CDR3: CASSDAPGADTQYF

D: TRBD1
V: TRBV7-9
J: TRBJ1-2
size: .
DNA: TGTGCCAGCAGCTCCGGGACAGACACCTATGGCTACACCTTC
CDR3: CASSSGTDTYGYTF

D: .
V: TRBV4-1
J: TRBJ2-3
size: .
DNA: .
CDR3: CASSQVAGGTDTRYF

D: .
V: TRBV5-1
J: TRBJ2-5
size: .
DNA: TGCGCCACCACCTCAGGGAGAGGAGAGACCCAGTACTTC
CDR3: CATTSGRGETQYF